The subject of this entry is one TCR beta chain. Its target is not known. The naive CD8 population came from CD45RO-negative cells selected for CCR7, without terminally differentiated effector memory CD45RA+ cells. The input for sorted-subset replicate PCRs was approximately 210 ng DNA, around 30,000 T cell genomes. The protocol was immunoSEQ multiplex PCR, while the TCRdb copy is restricted to in-frame clones and leaves out a portion. The table includes under 1 million clones, roughly 96% detected once. This sample is part of a study of shared clonotypes between healthy human individuals. Study-wide results and limits: The study found approximately 5% of naive CD4 clonotypes shared across a handful of donors.

CDR1 and CDR2 from the germline V gene are MNHEY and SVGAGI. V lost 6 bases and J 3 bases, leaving 16 bases between the germline ends. CDR3 length: 15 residues. Input material: naive CD8+ T cells sorted from blood. The rearrangement joins TRBV6-5 to TRBJ2-3, with D tentatively TRBD2 (5 bases). This TCR was recovered from a man younger than 40 in good health. Here the CDR3 reads CASSRLGGETDTQYF. For the CDR3, the DNA is TGTGCCAGCAGCCGTCTAGGAGGTGAAACAGATACGCAGTATTTT.